This TCR beta chain is drawn from a study of cytomegalovirus exposure and HLA in healthy donors. Whole-study results and caveats: Later on, an analysis tied 15,000 or so TCR beta sequences to HLA alleles at 0.05 false discovery rate. Apart from CMV serostatus, no immune exposure information was available.

With 60 Vbeta and 13 Jbeta primers, the PCR was carried out. Original processing notes: As a later analysis found, there were 70 million to 90 million unique TCR beta chains, of which roughly 11 million were shared. The data were produced by immunoSEQ multiplex PCR, yet TCRdb's version contains in-frame clones alone and is incomplete. Clone size and V and J calls were adopted from that table, with D and trimming inferred from the DNA. The table includes some 77,000 clones, roughly 79% detected once. About this clone itself: Its antigen is currently unknown.

This clonotype was sampled from a woman aged 40 to 50 in good health and CMV-seropositive. The material sequenced was PBMCs.

The CDR3 DNA sequence: TGTGCCTGGAGTGCCCGACAGACAGGGGGTTATGGCTACACCTTC. Its protein product is CAWSARQTGGYGYTF. The chain employs TRBV30 and TRBJ1-2; the match to TRBD1 covers 9 bases. The CDR3 has 15 residues. The J segment lost 5 bases and the V segment lost 1 base, leaving 8 bases of the junction unmatched. Looked up from germline, CDR1 is GTSNPN and CDR2 is SVGIG (reference sequence).